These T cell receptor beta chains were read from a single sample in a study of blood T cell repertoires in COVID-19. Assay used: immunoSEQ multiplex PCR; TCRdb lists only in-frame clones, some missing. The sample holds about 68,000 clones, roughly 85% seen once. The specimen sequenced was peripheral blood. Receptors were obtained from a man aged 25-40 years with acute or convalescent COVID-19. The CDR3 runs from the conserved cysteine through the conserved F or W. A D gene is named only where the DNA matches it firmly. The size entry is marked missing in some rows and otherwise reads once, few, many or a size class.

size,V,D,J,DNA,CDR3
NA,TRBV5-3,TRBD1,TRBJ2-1,TGTGCCAGAAGCTTCGGGACAGACCTCGTCCCCAATGAGCAGTTCTTC,CARSFGTDLVPNEQFF
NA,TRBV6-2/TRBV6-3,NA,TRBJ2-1,TGTGCCAGCAGTTCTGAACTAGCCCCTAGCTCCTACAATGAGCAGTTCTTC,CASSSELAPSSYNEQFF
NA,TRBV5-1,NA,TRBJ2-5,TGCGCCAGCAGCTTGTCCTACCCCGCGCAGGGTCCGGAGACCCAGTACTTC,CASSLSYPAQGPETQYF
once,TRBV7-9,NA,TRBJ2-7,TGTGCCAGCAGCTTCGCCCAGGGCAGCAACGAGCAGTACTTC,CASSFAQGSNEQYF
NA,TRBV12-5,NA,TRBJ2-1,TGTGCTAGTGCGGGGGAGTACAATGAGCAGTTCTTC,CASAGEYNEQFF
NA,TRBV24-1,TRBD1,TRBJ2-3,TGTGCCACCAGTGACAGGACAGGGGGGCTTACGCAGTATTTT,CATSDRTGGLTQYF
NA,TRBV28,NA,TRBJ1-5,TGTGCCAGCAGTTTATACCTGACAGAATATAGCAATCAGCCCCAGCATTTT,CASSLYLTEYSNQPQHF
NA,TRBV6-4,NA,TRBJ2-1,TGTGCCAGCAGTGACTCGGCGGAGGGCGGATACAATGAGCAGTTCTTC,CASSDSAEGGYNEQFF
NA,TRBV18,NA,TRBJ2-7,TGTGCCAGCTCACCATTAGCGCAAGGTCTCTACGAGCAGTACTTC,CASSPLAQGLYEQYF
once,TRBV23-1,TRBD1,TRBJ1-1,TGCGCCAGCAGTCAAATGAGGGGGCTATACAGAACACTGAAAGCTTTCTTT,CASSQMRGLYRTLKAFF
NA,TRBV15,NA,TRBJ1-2,TGTGCCACCACCCGCCAAGAGGTAACAGGTCGCAACTATGGCTACACCTTC,CATTRQEVTGRNYGYTF
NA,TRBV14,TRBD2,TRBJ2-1,TGTGCCAGCAGCCTCGGGTCCGGGAGGCTCTACAATGAGCAGTTCTTC,CASSLGSGRLYNEQFF
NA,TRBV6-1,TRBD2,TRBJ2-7,TGTGCCAGCAGTGAAGCGGTAGGTCTAGCGGTTTACGAGCAGTACTTC,CASSEAVGLAVYEQYF
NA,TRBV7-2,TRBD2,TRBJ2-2,TGTGCCAGCAGCCCACGACACCGGACTAGCGGAGGGGAGCTGTTTTTT,CASSPRHRTSGGELFF
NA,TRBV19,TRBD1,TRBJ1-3,TGTGCCAGTGAAAGACAGGGTCATCGGGTCGGCACCATATATTTT,CASERQGHRVGTIYF
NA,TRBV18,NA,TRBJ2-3,TGTGCCAGCTCACCTCATAGAGATACGCAGTATTTT,CASSPHRDTQYF
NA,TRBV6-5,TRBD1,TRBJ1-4,TGTGCCAGCGGGGACAGGGGGGAAAAACTGTTTTTT,CASGDRGEKLFF
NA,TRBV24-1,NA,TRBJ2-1,TGTGCCACCAGTGCAGGGTTGGCTAGGGGCTACAATGAGCAGTTCTTC,CATSAGLARGYNEQFF
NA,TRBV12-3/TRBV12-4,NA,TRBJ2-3,TGTGCCAGCAGTTTAGCGGGGGGAGATACGCAGTATTTT,CASSLAGGDTQYF
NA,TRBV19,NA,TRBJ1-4,TGTGCCAGTAGTCCACCACGTGGGGCAGAAAAACTGTTTTTT,CASSPPRGAEKLFF
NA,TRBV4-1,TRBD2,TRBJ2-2,TGCGCCAGCAGCCAAGTGAGGGTGCGGGAGGCGACGAACACCGGGGAGCTGTTTTTT,CASSQVRVREATNTGELFF
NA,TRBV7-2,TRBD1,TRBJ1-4,TGTGCCAGCAGCTTGACAGGGGTAAAGGAAAAACTGTTTTTT,CASSLTGVKEKLFF
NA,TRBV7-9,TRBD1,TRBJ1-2,TGTGCCAGCAGCTCCCACAGGGGTCCGGATGGCTACACCTTC,CASSSHRGPDGYTF
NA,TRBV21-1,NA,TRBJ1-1,TGTGCCAGCAGCAGCCGAAACCCTAGGGAAGGAGGGACTGAAGCTTTCTTT,CASSSRNPREGGTEAFF
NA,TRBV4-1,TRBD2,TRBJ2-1,TGCGCCAGCAGCCAGGCGGGAGTAAGAGAGCAGTTCTTC,CASSQAGVREQFF
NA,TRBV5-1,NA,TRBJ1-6,TGCGCCAGCCTGGATCTACCTCGAGGCCCTAATTCACCCCTCCACTTT,CASLDLPRGPNSPLHF
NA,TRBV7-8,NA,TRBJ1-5,TGTGCCAGCAGCTTGGGCCAGGCAACTAGCAATCAGCCCCAGCATTTT,CASSLGQATSNQPQHF
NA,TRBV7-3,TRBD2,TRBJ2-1,TGTGCCAGCAGCCAACTAGCGGGAGGAGGGAATGAGCAGTTCTTC,CASSQLAGGGNEQFF